These 10 T cell receptor beta chains were sequenced from one sample in a study of beta chain features in type 1 diabetes (dated by TCRdb to 2016 to 2019). The method was the immunoSEQ multiplex PCR assay. The entire amount of isolated RNA was reverse transcribed using the High Capacity cDNA Reverse Transcription Kit, so the sequenced TCRB transcripts were expressed ones. The clones in this table, taken by TCRdb from immuneACCESS, are in-frame only. Not every clone is retained; where verified, under half of the shortfall comes from an unresolved V gene, and the cause of the rest is unknown. The table for this sample lists 15,000 to 17,000 clones; around two fifths of them were counted only once. The top ten clonotypes cover about 0.5% of the sample. Sequencing was carried out using stem cell memory CD4+ T cells from blood. The cell subset or site label here, explained by the study, means: stem cell-like memory CD4+ T cells. The receptors come from a woman aged 40 to 55 in good health.

V usage is TRBV19 and J usage is TRBJ1-2; D is uncertain. CDR1 and CDR2 from the germline V gene are LNHDA and SQIVND (reference sequence). The CDR3 consists of 17 residues. The V end lost 2 bases, the J end lost 3 bases, and 19 bases lay between the germline ends. CDR3 sequence reads: CASSIRRSSGRDYGYTF. The CDR3 nucleotides are TGTGCCAGTAGTATAAGGCGATCGTCCGGGAGGGACTATGGCTACACCTTC.

This clone was seen only a few times. CDR3 in amino acids: CASSLEGTADTQYF. Here the CDR3 DNA reads TGTGCCAGCAGCTTGGAGGGGACAGCAGATACGCAGTATTTT. V usage is TRBV5-4 and J usage is TRBJ2-3, with 7 bases fitting TRBD1. The V gene end was trimmed by 0 bases and the J gene end by 4 bases; junction bases not matched to a gene: 2. Germline CDR1 reads SGHNT; CDR2 reads YYREEE (reference sequence). This CDR3 comprises 14 residues.

The chain couples TRBV5-5 to TRBJ2-1, with 10 bases identical to TRBD2. CDR3 length equals 15 residues. Germline values: CDR1 SGHKS, CDR2 YYEKEE (reference sequence). V shed 2 bases and J 7 bases; nucleotides not matched to a gene: 6. The CDR3: CASSLAGGRKNEQFF. Here the CDR3 DNA reads TGTGCCAGCAGCTTAGCGGGGGGGCGGAAGAATGAGCAGTTCTTC. Looking up the rest from reference TRBV5-5 and TRBJ2-1 gives the full variable domain: DAGVTQSPTHLIKTRGQQVTLRCSPISGHKSVSWYQQVLGQGPQFIFQYYEKEERGRGNFPDRFSARQFPNYSSELNVNALLLGDSALYLCASSLAGGRKNEQFFGPGTRLTVL.

The chain employs TRBV7-9 and TRBJ2-1, with no clear D. V was shortened by 5 bases and J by 7 bases, with 18 bases between the two germline ends. Germline V gives CDR1 SEHNR, CDR2 FQNEAQ (reference sequence). This CDR3 has 15 residues. The CDR3 bases are TGTGCCAGCAGCATCGGAACGTCGCGGCGGAATGAGCAGTTCTTC. It yields the protein CASSIGTSRRNEQFF.

The chain couples TRBV2 to TRBJ2-7; 7 nucleotides align to TRBD1. Germline CDR1 is SNHLY and CDR2 is FYNNEI. This CDR3 spans 16 amino acids. Trimming removed 4 bases from V and 2 bases from J; junction bases left unmatched: 11. CDR3 bases: TGTGCCAGCAGTGGCTCACTACAGGGGTTACCCTACGAGCAGTACTTC. Residues: CASSGSLQGLPYEQYF.

Details on this clone: At one end, the junction sequence differs from germline, possibly due to a read error. This chain links TRBV5-4 with TRBJ1-1, with D unresolved. This CDR3 is 15 amino acids long. CDR1 and CDR2 from the germline V gene are SGHNT and YYREEE (reference sequence). Here the CDR3 reads CASSSAGRHTEPPTF. In DNA, the CDR3 is TGTGCCAGCAGCTCGGCAGGTCGACATACCGAACCGCCGACCTTT.

This clone came up a few times. This chain uses TRBV9 with TRBJ2-7, with 7 nucleotides matching TRBD2. This CDR3 is built from 16 residues. V lost 3 bases, J lost 2 bases, and 11 bases stayed unmatched. The germline V gene encodes CDR1 SGDLS and CDR2 YYNGEE. The CDR3: CASSEPGLVPTYEQYF. The CDR3 bases are TGTGCCAGCAGCGAGCCCGGACTAGTACCGACCTACGAGCAGTACTTC.

This clone has a handful of counts. DNA of the CDR3: TGTGCCAGCAAGGGGGGGGTACAAGAGACCCAGTACTTC. Protein product: CASKGGVQETQYF. The chain links TRBV2 to TRBJ2-5; maybe TRBD2 (7 bases). CDR1 and CDR2 (germline): SNHLY, FYNNEI. V dropped 7 bases and J dropped 2 bases, with 11 bases sitting between them. The CDR3 loop spans 13 amino acids.

This clone came up a few times. V gene TRBV4-3 combines with J gene TRBJ2-7; 8 positions match TRBD2. Trimming cost V 1 base and J 4 bases; bases outside gene matches: 9. CDR1 is LGHNA and CDR2 is YSLEER in the germline V gene. This CDR3 spans 16 amino acids. The CDR3 sequence: CASSQGAGGADYEQYF. The CDR3 DNA follows: TGCGCCAGCAGCCAAGGGGCGGGGGGAGCCGATTACGAGCAGTACTTC.

The J gene is TRBJ1-5, the V gene TRBV18; TRBD1 is a possible D gene (6 bases). Germline-derived CDR1 and CDR2 are KGHSH and LQKENI. The CDR3 covers 15 residues. The ends were cut back, 2 bases at V and 6 bases at J, with 14 bases in the middle. The CDR3: CASSPFEQGSQPQHF. The CDR3 bases are TGTGCCAGCTCACCATTCGAGCAGGGGAGTCAGCCCCAGCATTTT.